The 18 T cell receptor beta chains listed next were all sequenced from one sample in a study of T cells in localized non-small cell lung cancer. Repertoires were generated with immunoSEQ multiplex PCR, while TCRdb's copy carries only in-frame clones and drops some. The repertoire holds approximately 150,000 clones, with about 90% as singletons. The sample here was peripheral blood, taken before any cancer treatment. These receptors were collected from a female donor older than 55 with stage I lung adenocarcinoma.

This sequence joins TRBV6-6 and TRBJ1-4, with 7 bases aligning to TRBD1. CDR3 length: 14 amino acids. V gave up 7 bases and J gave up 6 bases; unmatched junction bases: 8. Germline V CDR1 and CDR2: MNHNY, SVGAGI (reference sequence). CDR3 DNA sequence: TGTGCCAGCACCCCAGCCGGGACAGATGAAAAACTGTTTTTT. Translation gives CASTPAGTDEKLFF.

This rearrangement joins TRBV19 to TRBJ2-7; D gene unclear. The CDR3 covers 15 residues. Trimming took off 3 bases at V and 0 bases at J, with 12 bases between the two ends. Germline CDR1 is LNHDA and CDR2 is SQIVND (reference sequence). The CDR3 DNA sequence: TGTGCCAGTAGTATCTCGGCAGGTAGCTCCTACGAGCAGTACTTC. Translation: CASSISAGSSYEQYF.

The chain employs TRBV6-6 and TRBJ2-3; 8 bases match TRBD1. Germline lookup yields CDR1 MNHNY and CDR2 SVGAGI (reference sequence). CDR3 size: 14 residues. After removal of 2 bases from V and 5 bases from J, the junction contained 3 bases not matched to a gene. The DNA for the CDR3 is TGTGCCAGCAGTTACGCGGACAGGGAAGATACGCAGTATTTT. Translating gives CASSYADREDTQYF.

On this clone: Other nucleotide sequences from this sample produce the same CDR3. The CDR3: CASSLEGPYEQYF. Written as DNA, the CDR3 is TGCGCCAGCAGCCTGGAGGGACCCTACGAGCAGTACTTC. The V gene is TRBV5-1, the J gene TRBJ2-7, with a tentative D call TRBD2 (6 bases). The CDR3 sequence is 13 residues long. Germline assignment: CDR1 SGHRS and CDR2 YFSETQ. V was pared by 4 bases and J by 2 bases, with 10 bases between.

This rearrangement joins TRBV6-1 to TRBJ1-1; unclear D gene. CDR3 length: 14 amino acids. CDR1 and CDR2 from the germline V gene are MNHNS and SASEGT. The V end was cut by 1 base, the J end by 10 bases, with 16 bases between. In DNA, the CDR3 is TGTGCCAGCAGTGAAGGAAAACTCTGGTGGGTAGCTTTCTTT. This sequence encodes CASSEGKLWWVAFF.

This clone was detected only once. The rearrangement joins TRBV29-1 to TRBJ2-5; tentatively, D is TRBD2 (5 bases). CDR1 and CDR2 from the germline V gene are SQVTM and ANQGSEA. The CDR3 is 11 amino acids. V was clipped by 6 bases and J by 5 bases, with 10 bases between them. The CDR3 region has the DNA TGCAGCGTGAGGGTTTCGGAGACCCAGTACTTC. This sequence encodes CSVRVSETQYF.

V gene TRBV29-1 combines with J gene TRBJ2-2, with D unclear. The germline V gene has CDR1 SQVTM and CDR2 ANQGSEA. V gave up 6 bases and J gave up 8 bases, with 13 bases separating them. This CDR3 region has 12 residues. Here the CDR3 reads CSVAPGKGELFF. CDR3 nucleotide sequence: TGCAGCGTCGCCCCGGGTAAAGGGGAGCTGTTTTTT.

This clone showed up just a few times. V gene TRBV19 combines with J gene TRBJ2-2, with 8 bases lining up with TRBD1. The germline V gene encodes CDR1 LNHDA and CDR2 SQIVND (reference sequence). V gave up 6 bases and J gave up 1 base; unmatched junction bases: 1. This CDR3 is 14 amino acids long. The CDR3 is CASRTGVNTGELFF. The CDR3 bases are TGTGCCAGTAGGACAGGGGTGAACACCGGGGAGCTGTTTTTT. Full variable domain (outside the CDR3, taken from reference TRBV19 and TRBJ2-2): DGGITQSPKYLFRKEGQNVTLSCEQNLNHDAMYWYRQDPGQGLRLIYYSQIVNDFQKGDIAEGYSVSREKKESFPLTVTSAQKNPTAFYLCASRTGVNTGELFFGEGSRLTVL.

J is TRBJ2-7 and V is TRBV19; TRBD2 matches 12 bases. The germline gives CDR1 LNHDA, CDR2 SQIVND (reference sequence). CDR3 size: 14 residues. Trimming removed 5 bases from V and 2 bases from J; junction bases left unmatched: 1. CDR3 in amino acids: CASSRLAGAYEQYF. The CDR3 DNA reads as TGTGCCAGTAGTCGACTAGCGGGAGCCTACGAGCAGTACTTC.

V gene TRBV10-1 combines with J gene TRBJ2-2, with a possible D match to TRBD2 (6 bases). V was clipped by 6 bases and J by 0 bases, with 8 bases between them. From germline, CDR1 is WNHNN and CDR2 SYGVQD (reference sequence). The CDR3 runs to 14 residues. For the CDR3, the DNA is TGCGCCAGCAGACCGGGGGCGAACACCGGGGAGCTGTTTTTT. As protein: CASRPGANTGELFF.

The J gene is TRBJ2-2, the V gene TRBV6-4, with D perhaps matching TRBD1 (6 bases). The germline gives CDR1 MRHNA, CDR2 SNTAGT. This CDR3 contains 16 residues. Trimming left V 0 bases short and J 5 bases short, with 13 bases between. The CDR3 is CASSDSMGAVTGELFF. CDR3 in DNA: TGTGCCAGCAGTGACTCGATGGGGGCGGTGACCGGGGAGCTGTTTTTT.

The chain has TRBV7-9 and TRBJ2-7; D possibly corresponds to TRBD1 (6 bases). This CDR3 region has 14 residues. Germline V gene data show CDR1 as SEHNR and CDR2 as FQNEAQ (reference sequence). V was pared by 5 bases and J by 3 bases, with 14 bases between. The CDR3: CASSVILRGYEQYF. The CDR3 DNA reads TGTGCCAGCAGCGTTATCCTCAGGGGCTACGAGCAGTACTTC.

This clone appeared once. This chain joins TRBV5-6 and TRBJ2-5, with D maybe TRBD1 (6 bases). CDR1 is SGHDT, CDR2 YYEEEE, per germline. CDR3 length: 15 amino acids. Trimming left V 5 bases short and J 2 bases short, with 16 bases between. Here the CDR3 DNA reads TGTGCCAGCAGTTTCCCCGGGACATTGCAAGAGACCCAGTACTTC. Translation gives CASSFPGTLQETQYF.

This clone has a handful of counts. The genes are TRBV14 and TRBJ1-2; the D gene is possibly TRBD1 (5 bases). This CDR3 region has 16 residues. With 3 bases removed from V and 6 bases from J, the gap between germline ends came to 20 bases. Germline lookup yields CDR1 SGHDN and CDR2 FVKESK. The CDR3 DNA follows: TGTGCCAGCAGCCATTGGGGCTTGAAGGAAGAAGATGGCTACACCTTC. Residues: CASSHWGLKEEDGYTF.

This sequence joins TRBV27 and TRBJ2-7, with 8 bases identical to TRBD1. Germline CDR1 reads MNHEY; CDR2 reads SMNVEV (reference sequence). The CDR3 loop spans 20 amino acids. V gave up 1 base and J gave up 3 bases; unmatched junction bases: 20. CDR3 residues: CASSLFPSSPQGEFYYEQYF. The DNA of the CDR3 is TGTGCCAGCAGTTTATTCCCTTCATCCCCACAGGGGGAATTCTACTACGAGCAGTACTTC.

This clone was observed a few times. The V call is TRBV27, the J call TRBJ2-7; tentative D call: TRBD1 (6 bases). The CDR3 has 14 residues. Trimming shortened V by 5 bases and J by 6 bases, and 17 bases separated the two germline ends. CDR1 and CDR2 (germline): MNHEY, SMNVEV (reference sequence). The DNA of the CDR3 is TGTGCCAGCAGTCCAAGGACAGCTATAGGCGAGCAGTACTTC. This translates into CASSPRTAIGEQYF.

This clone came up a few times. The rearrangement joins TRBV4-1 to TRBJ2-1, with unresolved D. From germline, CDR1 is MGHRA and CDR2 YSYEKL. The CDR3 runs to 13 residues. Deletions cut 3 bases from V and 1 base from J, with 4 bases between. Here the CDR3 reads CASSQVSYNEQFF. As DNA, the CDR3 is TGCGCCAGCAGCCAGGTATCCTACAATGAGCAGTTCTTC.

The chain links TRBV7-9 to TRBJ2-7; TRBD2 aligns across 8 bases. Per germline, CDR1 SEHNR and CDR2 FQNEAQ (reference sequence). Germline trimming cut 6 bases from V and 5 bases from J; bases unmatched to any gene: 6. The CDR3 runs 13 residues. CDR3 amino acids: CASRPSGPDEQYF. The CDR3 coding sequence is TGTGCCAGCAGACCTAGCGGGCCAGACGAGCAGTACTTC.